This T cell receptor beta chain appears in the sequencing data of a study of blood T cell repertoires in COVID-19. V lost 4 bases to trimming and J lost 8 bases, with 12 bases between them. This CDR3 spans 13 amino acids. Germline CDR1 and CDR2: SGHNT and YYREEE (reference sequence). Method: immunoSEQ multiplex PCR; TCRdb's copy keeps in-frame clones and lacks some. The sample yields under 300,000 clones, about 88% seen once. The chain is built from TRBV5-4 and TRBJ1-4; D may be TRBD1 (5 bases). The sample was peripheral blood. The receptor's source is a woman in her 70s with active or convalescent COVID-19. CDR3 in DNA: TGTGCCAGCAGCCTGTGGGGGAGGGAAAAACTGTTTTTT. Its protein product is CASSLWGREKLFF.